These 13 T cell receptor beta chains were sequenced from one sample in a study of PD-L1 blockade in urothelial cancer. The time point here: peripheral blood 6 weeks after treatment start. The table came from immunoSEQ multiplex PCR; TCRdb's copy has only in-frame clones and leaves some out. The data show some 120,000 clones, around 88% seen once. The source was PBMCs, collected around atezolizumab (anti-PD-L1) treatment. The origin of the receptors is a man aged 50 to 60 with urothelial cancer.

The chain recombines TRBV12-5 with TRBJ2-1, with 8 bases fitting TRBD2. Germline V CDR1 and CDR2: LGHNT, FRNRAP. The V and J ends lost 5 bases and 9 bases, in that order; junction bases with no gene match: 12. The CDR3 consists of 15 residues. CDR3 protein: CASGPGSGIGVEQFF. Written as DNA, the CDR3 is TGTGCTAGTGGTCCTGGTAGCGGGATCGGAGTTGAGCAGTTCTTC. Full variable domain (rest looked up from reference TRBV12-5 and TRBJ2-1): DARVTQTPRHKVTEMGQEVTMRCQPILGHNTVFWYRQTMMQGLELLAYFRNRAPLDDSGMPKDRFSAEMPDATLATLKIQPSEPRDSAVYFCASGPGSGIGVEQFFGPGTRLTVL.

CDR3 coding DNA: TGCGCCAGCAGGGAACAGGGTAATTCACCCCTCCACTTT. It specifies CASREQGNSPLHF. The J gene is TRBJ1-6, the V gene TRBV10-2, with D tentatively TRBD1 (6 bases). The CDR3 loop spans 13 amino acids. V lost 6 bases, J lost 6 bases, and 9 bases lay in between. Germline loops: CDR1 WSHSY, CDR2 SAAADI.

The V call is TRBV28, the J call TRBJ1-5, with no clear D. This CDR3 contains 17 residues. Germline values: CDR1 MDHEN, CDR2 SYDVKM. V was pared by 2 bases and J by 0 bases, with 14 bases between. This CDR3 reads CASSLAPSGYSNQPQHF. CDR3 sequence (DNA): TGTGCCAGCAGTTTAGCGCCATCGGGGTATAGCAATCAGCCCCAGCATTTT.

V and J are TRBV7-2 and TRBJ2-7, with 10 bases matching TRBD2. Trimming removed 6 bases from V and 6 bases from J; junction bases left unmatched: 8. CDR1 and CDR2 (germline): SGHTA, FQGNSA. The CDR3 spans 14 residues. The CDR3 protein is CASRHGAGGREQYF. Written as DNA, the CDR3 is TGTGCCAGCAGGCATGGAGCGGGAGGGCGCGAGCAGTACTTC.

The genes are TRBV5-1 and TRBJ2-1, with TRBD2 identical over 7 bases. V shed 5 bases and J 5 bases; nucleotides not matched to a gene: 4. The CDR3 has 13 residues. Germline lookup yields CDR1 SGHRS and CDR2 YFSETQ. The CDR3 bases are TGCGCCAGCAGGACTAGCAGGAACAATGAGCAGTTCTTC. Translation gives CASRTSRNNEQFF.

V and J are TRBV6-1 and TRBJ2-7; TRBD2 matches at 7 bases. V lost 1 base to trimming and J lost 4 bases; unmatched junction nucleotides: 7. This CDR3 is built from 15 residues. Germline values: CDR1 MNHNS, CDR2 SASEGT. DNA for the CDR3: TGTGCCAGCAGTGAAGTGCCGGGACTACTATACGAGCAGTACTTC. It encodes CASSEVPGLLYEQYF.

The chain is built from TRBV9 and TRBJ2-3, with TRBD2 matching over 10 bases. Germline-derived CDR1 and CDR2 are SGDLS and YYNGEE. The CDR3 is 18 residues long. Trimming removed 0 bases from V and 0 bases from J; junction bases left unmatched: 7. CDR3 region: CASSVGLAGATSTDTQYF. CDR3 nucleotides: TGTGCCAGCAGCGTAGGGCTAGCGGGAGCAACTAGCACAGATACGCAGTATTTT.

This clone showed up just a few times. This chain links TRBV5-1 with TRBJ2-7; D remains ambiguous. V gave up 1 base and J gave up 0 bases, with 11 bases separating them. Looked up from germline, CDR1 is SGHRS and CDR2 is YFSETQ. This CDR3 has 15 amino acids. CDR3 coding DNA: TGCGCCAGCAGCTTGTATGGTGGCAGCTCCTACGAGCAGTACTTC. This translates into CASSLYGGSSYEQYF.

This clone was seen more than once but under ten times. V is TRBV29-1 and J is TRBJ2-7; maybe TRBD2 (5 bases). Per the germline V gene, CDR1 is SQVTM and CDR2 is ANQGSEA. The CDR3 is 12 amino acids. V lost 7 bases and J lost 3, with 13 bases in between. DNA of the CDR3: TGCAGCGACTCGGACTGGAACTACGAGCAGTACTTC. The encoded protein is CSDSDWNYEQYF.

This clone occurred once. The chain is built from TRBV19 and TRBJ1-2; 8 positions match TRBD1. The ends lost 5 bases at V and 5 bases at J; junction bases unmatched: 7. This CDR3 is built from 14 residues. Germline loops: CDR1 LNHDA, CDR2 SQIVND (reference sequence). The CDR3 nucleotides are TGTGCCAGTAGTCCGCGGACAGGGATTTATGGCTACACCTTC. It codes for CASSPRTGIYGYTF.

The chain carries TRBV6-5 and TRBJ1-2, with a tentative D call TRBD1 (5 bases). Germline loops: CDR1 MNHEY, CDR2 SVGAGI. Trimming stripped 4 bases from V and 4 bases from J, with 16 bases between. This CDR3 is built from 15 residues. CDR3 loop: CASSWSSVQGYGYTF. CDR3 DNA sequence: TGTGCCAGCAGTTGGTCTAGTGTCCAGGGCTATGGCTACACCTTC.

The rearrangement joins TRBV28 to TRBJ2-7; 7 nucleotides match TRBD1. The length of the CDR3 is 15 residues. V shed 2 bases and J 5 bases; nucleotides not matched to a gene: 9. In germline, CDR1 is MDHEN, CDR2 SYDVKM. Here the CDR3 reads CASSLTATGRDEQYF. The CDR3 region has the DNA TGTGCCAGCAGTTTAACAGCGACAGGGAGAGACGAGCAGTACTTC. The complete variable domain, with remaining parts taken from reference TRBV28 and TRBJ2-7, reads DVKVTQSSRYLVKRTGEKVFLECVQDMDHENMFWYRQDPGLGLRLIYFSYDVKMKEKGDIPEGYSVSREKKERFSLILESASTNQTSMYLCASSLTATGRDEQYFGPGTRLTVT.

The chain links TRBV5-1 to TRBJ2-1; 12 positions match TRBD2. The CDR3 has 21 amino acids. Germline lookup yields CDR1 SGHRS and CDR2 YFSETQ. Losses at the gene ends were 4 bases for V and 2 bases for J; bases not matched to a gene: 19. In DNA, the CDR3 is TGCGCCAGCAGCCAGGCCCGACTAGCGGGAGAATTTGTCCGAGCCTACAATGAGCAGTTCTTC. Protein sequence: CASSQARLAGEFVRAYNEQFF. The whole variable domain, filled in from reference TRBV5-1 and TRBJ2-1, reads KAGVTQTPRYLIKTRGQQVTLSCSPISGHRSVSWYQQTPGQGLQFLFEYFSETQRNKGNFPGRFSGRQFSNSRSEMNVSTLELGDSALYLCASSQARLAGEFVRAYNEQFFGPGTRLTVL.